This T cell receptor (beta chain) was captured in a study of CD8 T cells in ankylosing spondylitis listed by TCRdb under 2017. For the wider study: T cell receptor beta repertoires were profiled in healthy donors and ankylosing spondylitis patients so that disease-linked TCR variants could be found. The full study cohort was made up of 25 ankylosing spondylitis patients and around 100 healthy donors. Peripheral blood samples were taken, and synovial fluid was additionally collected from ankylosing spondylitis patients. Overall study outcomes, separate from this receptor: Some of the motif variants had been reported before in the synovial fluid and blood of reactive arthritis patients, a finding that suggests common disease-initiation mechanisms. The disease-linked clones were reported to be significantly enriched in matched synovial fluid samples from ankylosing spondylitis patients. The disease-linked clones had a CD8+ phenotype and were found at relatively low frequencies in peripheral blood. Blood from ankylosing spondylitis patients appeared to be characterized by a TCR beta motif composed of eight highly homologous amino acid variants.

The reads were generated on an Illumina HiSeq 2500. Quantitative 5'-RACE with molecular barcodes was the method used to prepare the TCR beta libraries. The paper's processing steps were these. A new computational method based on a probabilistic model of VDJ rearrangement was used to identify disease-linked TCR variants. TCRdb reran the public reads through fastp at Q25 and MiXCR, keeping productive beta chains. Records with the same CDR3 protein are collapsed into one entry carrying the most frequent genes and DNA. The V and J calls come from TCRdb's annotation, not from the publication. The sample includes 200,000 to 300,000 distinct CDR3 sequences, with 8% to 9.5% observed a single time. The ten biggest clones cover approximately 6.3% of the sample. On this clonotype itself: Its cognate antigen has yet to be identified. No base quality values were provided; no much bigger clone lies one nucleotide off.

The CDR3 contains 16 residues, cysteine and phenylalanine counted. This entry keeps only the CDR3 DNA: 48 bases, framed from base 1. V is shortened by 1 base, J by 8 bases, and the region joining them spans 17 bases. In the germline V gene, CDR1 corresponds to SGHTA and CDR2 to FQGNSA. Source material: blood, either unsorted or a sorted T cell fraction (not recorded which). The TCR comes from a male donor with ankylosing spondylitis or in good health (not recorded which). Here the chain combines TRBV7-2 and TRBJ1-4; TRBD1 is perhaps the D gene, given 6 matching bases. DNA sequence: TGTGCCAGCAGCTTAGAAGTTGCAGGGGCCGAGGAAAAACTGTTTTTT. Its protein product is CASSLEVAGAEEKLFF.